This TCR beta chain was sequenced during a study of cytomegalovirus exposure and HLA in healthy donors listed by TCRdb under 2017. About the full investigation: According to a later analysis, the 110 or so validation repertoires were produced on the same platform as the roughly 720 repertoires of the first cohort. The aim of the study was to test whether cataloging public T cell receptors could identify signatures of past pathogen exposure. Besides the first cohort of around 700 subjects, a separate validation cohort made up of over 100 different subjects was used. High-throughput TCR immunosequencing, statistical association of individual TCRs with disease status, and machine learning were combined to predict cytomegalovirus infection status. What the study reported, not specific to this receptor: A few of the identified cytomegalovirus-associated TCR beta chains were confirmed in vitro to be specific for cytomegalovirus antigens. The authors suggested that the approach could potentially be extended to other disease states and immunological phenotypes. A later analysis lacked HLA typing for the validation cohort, so it scored co-occurrence in that cohort across all 120 or so repertoires. A total of about 150 TCR beta chains were listed by the study as associated with cytomegalovirus. Most TCR sequences were seen in very few donors, while some public TCRs were found in many individuals. In both the original and validation cohorts, the classifier was reported to diagnose cytomegalovirus status with high specificity and sensitivity. Subsequent analysis determined that TCRs grouped into clusters in the first cohort also showed a tendency toward co-occurrence across the 90 to 150 validation repertoires, and 90% to 95% of cluster scores exceeded 0.

The donors were included in the validation cohort of some 110 subjects, a group kept apart from the 666-subject first cohort. The CDR3 measures 16 amino acids from cysteine to phenylalanine. Only CDR3 DNA remains: 48 bases, in frame from the first base. V drops 7 bases and J drops 3 bases, leaving 18 bases in between. For CDR1 and CDR2, the germline V gene (reference sequence) lists LNHDA and SQIVND. Of note for this clone: Its antigen has not been determined. No base qualities exist here, and no much larger clone lies one base off it.

Library construction relied on the immunoSEQ multiplex PCR assay. As for how the authors treated the data: To diagnose cytomegalovirus status from the catalog of TCR beta chain sequences, a statistical classification framework was built. TCRdb retrieved this table from immuneACCESS and kept in-frame rearrangements only. Not all clones are present; in checked studies, unresolved V genes account for under half, and no reason is known for the remainder. V and J calls plus clone size are reproduced from that table; the DNA served to infer D and trimming. The sample table contains about 130,000 clones; only one count was recorded for just under 90% of them. 6.2% of the sample is held by the ten biggest clonotypes.

The clonotype was recovered from a woman in her 30s in good health and CMV-seropositive. What was sequenced was PBMCs. Here the chain combines TRBV19 and TRBJ2-2, with TRBD1 perhaps the D gene, on 6 matching bases. The DNA sequence reads TGTGCCAGTATGGGAGAGAGGACAGAGTACACCGGGGAGCTGTTTTTT. This gives the protein CASMGERTEYTGELFF. This CDR3, with the reference TRBV19 and TRBJ2-2 proteins standing in past its ends, gives the full variable domain DGGITQSPKYLFRKEGQNVTLSCEQNLNHDAMYWYRQDPGQGLRLIYYSQIVNDFQKGDIAEGYSVSREKKESFPLTVTSAQKNPTAFYLCASMGERTEYTGELFFGEGSRLTVL.